This TCR beta chain was retrieved from a study of cytomegalovirus exposure and HLA in healthy donors. Study summary: Earlier, approximately 110 million unique TCR beta sequences were recovered from roughly 180 million T cells by an analysis.

The CDR3 contains 13 residues. From germline, CDR1 is MNHNS and CDR2 SASEGT. V lost 9 bases to trimming and J lost 3 bases, with 14 bases between them. The study ran its PCR with 60 Vbeta and 13 Jbeta primers. TCRdb's table, derived via immunoSEQ multiplex PCR, lists solely in-frame clones and lacks some. Of roughly 170,000 clones in the sample, around 72% were seen once. Sequencing was carried out using PBMCs. The rearrangement joins TRBV6-1 to TRBJ1-1, with D maybe TRBD1 (6 bases). The source is a female donor in good health and CMV-seronegative. The CDR3 loop reads CASHKNRDTEAFF. CDR3 bases: TGTGCCAGTCACAAGAACAGGGACACTGAAGCTTTCTTT.